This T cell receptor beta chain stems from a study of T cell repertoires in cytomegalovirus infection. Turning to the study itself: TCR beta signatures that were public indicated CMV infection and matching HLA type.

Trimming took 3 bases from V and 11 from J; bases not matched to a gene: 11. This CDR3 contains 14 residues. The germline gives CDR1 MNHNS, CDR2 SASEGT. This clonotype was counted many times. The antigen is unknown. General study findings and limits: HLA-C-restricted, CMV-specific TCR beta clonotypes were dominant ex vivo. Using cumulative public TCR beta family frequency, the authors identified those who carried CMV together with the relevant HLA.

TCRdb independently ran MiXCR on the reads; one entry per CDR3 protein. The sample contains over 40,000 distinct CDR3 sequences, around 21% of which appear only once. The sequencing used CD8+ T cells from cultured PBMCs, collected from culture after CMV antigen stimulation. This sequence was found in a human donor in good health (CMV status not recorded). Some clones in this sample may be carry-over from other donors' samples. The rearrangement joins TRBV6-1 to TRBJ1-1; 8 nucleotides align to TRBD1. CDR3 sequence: CASSDRQGMDRAFF. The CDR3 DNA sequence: TGTGCCAGCAGTGACCGACAGGGGATGGATCGGGCTTTCTTT.